Listed here are 4 T cell receptor beta chains from one sample, sequenced in a study of Ad26.COV2.S vaccination and SARS-CoV-2 variants. As to treatment: roughly 19 received Ad26.COV2.S at low or high dose, single or two shots; roughly 5 received placebo; per-sample allocation not given. All samples were drawn on day 63, counting from the first vaccine or placebo injection. Repertoires were generated with immunoSEQ multiplex PCR, while TCRdb's copy carries only in-frame clones and drops some. The table records about 260,000 clones, about 83% of them present only once. The sequenced sample was peripheral blood, obtained in a trial of Ad26.COV2.S vaccine versus placebo. Every receptor here comes from a person aged 18-60 years who received the Ad26.COV2.S COVID-19 vaccine or a placebo.

The chain joins TRBV6-6 to TRBJ1-5; D remains ambiguous. CDR3 size: 13 residues. The ends were cut back, 9 bases at V and 0 bases at J, with 9 bases in the middle. CDR1 and CDR2 (germline): MNHNY, SVGAGI (reference sequence). CDR3 sequence (DNA): TGTGCCAGTTGGAGGGTTAGCAATCAGCCCCAGCATTTT. The encoded protein is CASWRVSNQPQHF.

This chain links TRBV3-1 (or the pseudogene TRBV3-2) with TRBJ2-3; TRBD2 matches at 9 bases. Unmatched junction bases numbered 5, after V lost 4 bases and J lost 3 bases. The CDR3 extends over 15 amino acids. CDR1 is LGHDT and CDR2 is YNNKEL in the germline V gene (reference sequence). The CDR3 DNA reads TGTGCCAGCAGCCCCCTCGGACTAGCGACAGATACGCAGTATTTT. It yields the protein CASSPLGLATDTQYF.

The chain combines TRBV5-6 with TRBJ1-1, with 7 bases lining up with TRBD1. Germline V gives CDR1 SGHDT, CDR2 YYEEEE. V trimming: 2 bases; J trimming: 5 bases; junction bases outside the gene matches: 3. The CDR3 length is 13 residues. The CDR3 DNA reads TGTGCCAGCAGCTTTAGGGGGCCAACTGAAGCTTTCTTT. Protein: CASSFRGPTEAFF.

The chain is built from TRBV5-1 and TRBJ1-1; D is unresolved. V gave up 3 bases and J gave up 2 bases, with 11 bases separating them. This CDR3 contains 14 residues. In germline, CDR1 is SGHRS, CDR2 YFSETQ. The CDR3 reads CASSSVTTNTEAFF. CDR3 DNA: TGCGCCAGCAGCTCGGTAACAACTAACACTGAAGCTTTCTTT.